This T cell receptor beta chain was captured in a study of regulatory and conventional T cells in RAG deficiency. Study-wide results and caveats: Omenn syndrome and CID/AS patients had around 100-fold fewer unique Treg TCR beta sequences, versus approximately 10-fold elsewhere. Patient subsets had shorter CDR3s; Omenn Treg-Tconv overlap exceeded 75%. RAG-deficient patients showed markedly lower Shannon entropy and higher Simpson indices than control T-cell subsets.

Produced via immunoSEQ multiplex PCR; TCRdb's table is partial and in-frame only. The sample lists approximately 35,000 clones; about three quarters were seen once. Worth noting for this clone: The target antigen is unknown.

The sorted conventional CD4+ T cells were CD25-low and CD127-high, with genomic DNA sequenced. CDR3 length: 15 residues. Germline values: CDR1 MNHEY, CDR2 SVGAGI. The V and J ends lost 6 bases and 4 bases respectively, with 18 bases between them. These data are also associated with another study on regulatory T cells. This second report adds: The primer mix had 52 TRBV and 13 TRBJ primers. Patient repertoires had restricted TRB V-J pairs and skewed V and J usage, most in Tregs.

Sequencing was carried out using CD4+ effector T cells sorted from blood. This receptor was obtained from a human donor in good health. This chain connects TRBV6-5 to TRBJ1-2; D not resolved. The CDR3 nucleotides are TGTGCCAGCAGATCTGCCCCGGTCCCGAGCTATGGCTACACCTTC. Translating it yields CASRSAPVPSYGYTF.